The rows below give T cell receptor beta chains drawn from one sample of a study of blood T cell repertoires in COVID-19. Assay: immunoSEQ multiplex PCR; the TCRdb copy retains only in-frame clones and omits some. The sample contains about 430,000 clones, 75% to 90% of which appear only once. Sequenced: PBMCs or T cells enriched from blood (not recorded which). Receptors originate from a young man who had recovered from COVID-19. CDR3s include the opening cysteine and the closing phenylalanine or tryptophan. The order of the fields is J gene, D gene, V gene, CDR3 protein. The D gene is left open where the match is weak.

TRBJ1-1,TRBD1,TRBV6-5,CASRQGQGSEAFF
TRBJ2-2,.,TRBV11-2,CASSPRLREPNRGELFF
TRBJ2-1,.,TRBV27,CASSLLGGDEQFF
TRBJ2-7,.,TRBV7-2,CASSIAGTYYEQYF
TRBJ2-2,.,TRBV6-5,CASQSTGELFF
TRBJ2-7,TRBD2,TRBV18,CASSLTGTSGTYEQYF
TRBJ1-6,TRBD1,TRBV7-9,CASSLTGNNSPLHF
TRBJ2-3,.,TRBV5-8,CASSLAGSGTDTQYF
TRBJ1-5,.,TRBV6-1,CASSEGTESNQPQHF
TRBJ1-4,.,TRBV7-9,CASSLSATGKLFF
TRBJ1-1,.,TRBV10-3,CAAHEAFF
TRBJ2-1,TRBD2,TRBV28,CASHFAGTSGSKVQFF
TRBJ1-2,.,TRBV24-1,CATSADRREYTF
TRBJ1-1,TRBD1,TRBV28,CASTTTLNRGNEAFF
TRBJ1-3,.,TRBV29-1,CSASGAGNTIYF
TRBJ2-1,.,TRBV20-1,CSASKLLNEQFF
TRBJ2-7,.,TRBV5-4,CASSAGAGSYEQYF
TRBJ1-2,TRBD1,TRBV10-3,CAISESGRGLDYGYTF
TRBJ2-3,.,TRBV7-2,CASTRLAGTDTQYF
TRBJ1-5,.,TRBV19,CASSIGQNNQPQHF
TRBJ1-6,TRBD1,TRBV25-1,CATQDRGSSPLHF
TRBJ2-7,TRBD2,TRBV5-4,CASSAPGLAGGSYEQYF
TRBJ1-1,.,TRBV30,CAWIPLVSGTPNTEAFF
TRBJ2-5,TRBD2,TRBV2,CASRREGAQTQYF
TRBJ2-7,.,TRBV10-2,CASGGSYEQYF
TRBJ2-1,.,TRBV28,CASSLGGARNEQFF
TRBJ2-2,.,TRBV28,CASSLWGSAGTGELFF
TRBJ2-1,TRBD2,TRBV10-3,CAIRSGSGTYNEQFF
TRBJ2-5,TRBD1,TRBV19,CASSNGQAKQETQYF
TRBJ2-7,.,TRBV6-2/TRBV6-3,CASSYSGAGGYEQYF
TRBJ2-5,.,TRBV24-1,CATSDTLAQETQYF